What follows are 7 T cell receptor beta chains derived from one specimen sequenced in a study of blood T cell repertoires in COVID-19. This table comes from immunoSEQ multiplex PCR, and its TCRdb copy is limited to in-frame clones, with some not included. The sample holds approximately 88,000 clones; around nine tenths are singletons and the top ten take about 3.9%. Material: peripheral blood. The receptors originated from a woman aged 50 to 65 in a cohort sampled during active COVID-19.

The gene calls are TRBV2 and TRBJ1-2; 7 bases are shared with TRBD1. The CDR3 runs 13 residues. The trim removed 5 bases at V and 2 bases at J, leaving 2 bases unmatched. Per the germline V gene, CDR1 is SNHLY and CDR2 is FYNNEI. CDR3 sequence (DNA): TGTGCCAGCAGTCTGGACAGGAACTATGGCTACACCTTC. The encoded protein is CASSLDRNYGYTF.

The chain has TRBV11-3 and TRBJ1-6, with a possible D match to TRBD1 (6 bases). Trimming left V 5 bases short and J 6 bases short, with 14 bases between. Germline-derived CDR1 and CDR2 are SGHNT and YENEEA. This CDR3 contains 15 residues. CDR3 in amino acids: CASSLDSRFNSPLHF. As DNA, the CDR3 is TGTGCCAGCAGCCTGGACAGCCGCTTTAATTCACCCCTCCACTTT.

The chain links TRBV19 to TRBJ2-2; 8 bases agree with TRBD1. The germline gives CDR1 LNHDA, CDR2 SQIVND (reference sequence). V shed 1 base and J 1 base; nucleotides not matched to a gene: 5. The CDR3 is 17 residues long. The CDR3 region has the DNA TGTGCCAGTAGTATAGTACCAGGGGGCAGGAACACCGGGGAGCTGTTTTTT. Encoded protein: CASSIVPGGRNTGELFF.

The chain joins TRBV3-1 (or the pseudogene TRBV3-2) to TRBJ2-3; 8 positions agree with TRBD2. Losses at the gene ends were 4 bases for V and 4 bases for J; bases not matched to a gene: 10. The CDR3 has 16 amino acids. Germline V gene data show CDR1 as LGHDT and CDR2 as YNNKEL (reference sequence). CDR3 sequence (DNA): TGTGCCAGCAGCCTCGGGGTAGCGGGAATCGCAGATACGCAGTATTTT. As protein: CASSLGVAGIADTQYF.

CDR3 DNA: TGTGCCAGCAGCAACTTAGTCGGACAGGGGCTTCCGCGCACCCGCTCTGGGGCCAACGTCCTGACTTTC. It yields the protein CASSNLVGQGLPRTRSGANVLTF. The V and J genes are TRBV21-1 and TRBJ2-6; the table's D call, TRBD1, was not checked against the DNA. TRBV21-1 corresponds to a pseudogene. The length of the CDR3 is 23 residues.

The V gene is TRBV9, the J gene TRBJ1-2; D gene unclear. This CDR3 region has 14 residues. In germline, CDR1 is SGDLS, CDR2 YYNGEE. The V and J ends lost 4 bases and 2 bases respectively, with 12 bases between them. The CDR3 DNA sequence: TGTGCCAGCAGCCCCATACAGTCCAACTATGGCTACACCTTC. Its translation: CASSPIQSNYGYTF.

The gene calls are TRBV5-5 and TRBJ1-4, with D uncertain. The CDR3 contains 14 residues. Trimming left V 5 bases short and J 8 bases short, with 16 bases between. The V gene's germline CDR1 is SGHKS and CDR2 YYEKEE (reference sequence). CDR3 loop: CASRWGTGGEKLFF. The CDR3 region has the DNA TGTGCCAGCAGGTGGGGAACTGGAGGGGAAAAACTGTTTTTT.